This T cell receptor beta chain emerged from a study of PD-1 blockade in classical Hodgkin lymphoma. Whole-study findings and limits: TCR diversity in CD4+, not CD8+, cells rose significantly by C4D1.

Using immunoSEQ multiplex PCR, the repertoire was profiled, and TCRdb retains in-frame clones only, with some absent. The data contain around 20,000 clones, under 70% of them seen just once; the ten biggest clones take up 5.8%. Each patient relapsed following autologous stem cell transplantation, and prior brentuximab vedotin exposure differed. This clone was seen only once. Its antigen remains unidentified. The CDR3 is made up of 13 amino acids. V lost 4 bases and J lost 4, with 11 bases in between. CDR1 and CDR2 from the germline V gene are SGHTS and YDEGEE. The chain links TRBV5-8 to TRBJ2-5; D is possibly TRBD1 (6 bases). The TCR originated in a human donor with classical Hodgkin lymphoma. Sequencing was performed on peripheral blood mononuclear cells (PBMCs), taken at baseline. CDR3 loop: CASSPGDSETQYF. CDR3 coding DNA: TGTGCCAGCAGCCCAGGGGATTCAGAGACCCAGTACTTC.